This section outlines one T cell receptor beta chain sequence together with its context. Its antigen is as yet unknown. Cultured CD4+ T-cell DNA underwent Oncomine TCR Beta short-read sequencing. TCRdb recomputed calls from the PCR reads with MiXCR, one row per CDR3 protein. Of fewer than 9,000 distinct CDR3 sequences listed, roughly two fifths were seen once; the top ten hold about 20%. The data were obtained in a study of vaccination and CD4 T cells after COVID-19. Study at large: Two Hispanic individuals were among six male and four female convalescent patients.

The CDR3 sequence is 15 residues long. V lost 3 bases and J lost 0, with 12 bases in between. The germline CDR1 and CDR2 sequences are DFQATT and SNEGSKA (reference sequence). Treatment described: approximately 11-day PBMC culture with coronavirus spike peptide pools or control peptides (ViraFEST assay). Researchers collected the unexposed donor's CD4+ T cells before the COVID-19 pandemic (2011-2018). Half-medium replacement with fresh IL-2 medium took place on days 3 and 7. It was SARS-CoV-2 S/N and four cold-coronavirus spikes that probed unexposed-donor CD4+ T cells, cells permitting. Points from the study as a whole: Reactive clone data from convalescent patients indicated a median of about 86% appearing only post-vaccination.

The chain recombines TRBV20-1 with TRBJ1-5; perhaps TRBD1 as D (6 bases). This clonotype was obtained from a human donor in good health. Material for sequencing was CD4+ T cells from blood, cultured in vitro. The CDR3 sequence is CSARGHQPSNQPQHF. The CDR3 DNA follows: TGCAGTGCTAGGGGACACCAGCCTAGCAATCAGCCCCAGCATTTT.